This TCR beta chain emerged from a study of blood T cell repertoires in COVID-19. Background on the study: Some COVID-19 samples were acute and others convalescent; all came from the United States, Italy and Spain. Sources were T cells, B-cell-depleted T cells, or PBMCs; the material itself was cDNA or gDNA.

Recovery among Cohort 3 donors was established by two negative PCRs, clearance, or symptom resolution. The germline gives CDR1 DFQATT, CDR2 SNEGSKA (reference sequence). Trimming cost V 3 bases and J 7 bases; bases outside gene matches: 5. The CDR3 extends over 12 amino acids. The authors' processing: Amplification with reference gene primers provided the estimates of nucleated cell counts. Assay: immunoSEQ multiplex PCR; the TCRdb copy retains only in-frame clones and omits some. V, J and clone size are those of that table, while D and trimming were read from the DNA. The sample includes 150,000 to 200,000 clones, under 90% of them seen just once.

The sequencing input was PBMCs or T cells enriched from blood (not recorded which). The sequence was obtained from a man aged 50 to 60 who had recovered from COVID-19. This chain links TRBV20-1 with TRBJ1-2, with 7 positions matching TRBD1. CDR3 region: CSASFTGAGYTF. Here the CDR3 DNA reads TGCAGTGCTAGTTTCACAGGGGCTGGCTACACCTTC.